This is a list of T cell receptor beta chains from one sample in a study of beta chain features in type 1 diabetes. The repertoire was sequenced with immunoSEQ multiplex PCR; TCRdb's copy has only in-frame clones and lacks some. Of roughly 610,000 clones listed, roughly 15% are singletons. Sequencing was carried out using naive CD4+ T cells from blood. These TCRs come from a man younger than 35 in good health. Each CDR3 is given with its conserved first and last residue. The order of the fields is J gene, clone size, V gene, D gene, CDR3 protein, CDR3 DNA. A D gene is named only where the DNA matches it firmly. Clone size is shown for a subset of rows, as once, few, many or a class of expanded clone.

J: TRBJ1-5
size: -
V: TRBV4-2
D: -
CDR3: CASSPQGFNQPQHF
DNA: TGTGCCAGCAGTCCACAGGGTTTCAATCAGCCCCAGCATTTT

J: TRBJ1-2
size: few
V: TRBV4-3
D: TRBD1
CDR3: CASSPTGQGTGGYTF
DNA: TGCGCCAGCAGCCCGACCGGACAGGGGACAGGTGGCTACACCTTC

J: TRBJ2-7
size: -
V: TRBV11-2
D: -
CDR3: CASSLGGVRLYEQYF
DNA: TGTGCCAGCAGCTTAGGAGGGGTACGGCTATACGAGCAGTACTTC

J: TRBJ2-5
size: -
V: TRBV25-1
D: -
CDR3: CASSVAGVETQYF
DNA: TGTGCCAGCAGTGTCGCAGGCGTGGAGACCCAGTACTTC

J: TRBJ1-2
size: -
V: TRBV29-1
D: TRBD1
CDR3: CSSHRGTGYGYTF
DNA: TGCAGCTCACACAGGGGGACAGGCTATGGCTACACCTTC

J: TRBJ1-3
size: few
V: TRBV29-1
D: TRBD1
CDR3: CSVRRNERDRQGTVNTIYF
DNA: TGCAGCGTCAGAAGGAACGAAAGGGATCGACAGGGGACGGTAAACACCATATATTTT

J: TRBJ1-1
size: -
V: TRBV14
D: -
CDR3: CASSQAVQMNTEAFF
DNA: TGTGCCAGCAGCCAAGCTGTACAGATGAACACTGAAGCTTTCTTT

J: TRBJ2-4
size: -
V: TRBV7-9
D: -
CDR3: CASSFRGLAKNIQYF
DNA: TGTGCCAGCAGCTTCCGGGGATTAGCCAAAAACATTCAGTACTTC

J: TRBJ2-1
size: -
V: TRBV21-1
D: -
CDR3: CASSKFDEQFF
DNA: TGTGCCAGCAGCAAATTCGATGAGCAGTTCTTC

J: TRBJ1-4
size: few
V: TRBV6-1
D: -
CDR3: CASSEKLFF
DNA: TGTGCCAGCAGTGAGAAACTGTTTTTT

J: TRBJ2-2
size: -
V: TRBV5-1
D: -
CDR3: CASSLAGRDTGELFF
DNA: TGCGCCAGCAGCTTGGCGGGTCGTGACACCGGGGAGCTGTTTTTT

J: TRBJ2-1
size: few
V: TRBV7-7
D: TRBD2
CDR3: CASSPERDSYNEQFF
DNA: TGTGCTAGCAGCCCTGAGCGGGACTCCTACAATGAGCAGTTCTTC

J: TRBJ2-3
size: -
V: TRBV19
D: -
CDR3: CASRWGSSTDTQYF
DNA: TGTGCCAGTAGGTGGGGATCTAGCACAGATACGCAGTATTTT

J: TRBJ1-2
size: -
V: TRBV28
D: -
CDR3: CASSLEQRGYTF
DNA: TGTGCCAGCAGTTTAGAACAGCGTGGCTACACCTTC

J: TRBJ1-2
size: -
V: TRBV27
D: -
CDR3: CASSSPRGNYGYTF
DNA: TGTGCCAGCAGTTCCCCCAGGGGTAACTATGGCTACACCTTC

J: TRBJ2-3
size: -
V: TRBV7-3
D: -
CDR3: CASRQGGVTDTQYF
DNA: TGTGCCAGCAGGCAGGGCGGGGTCACAGATACGCAGTATTTT

J: TRBJ2-1
size: few
V: TRBV4-3
D: TRBD1
CDR3: CASSQVNRGRRNNEQFF
DNA: TGCGCCAGCAGCCAAGTTAACAGGGGGCGGAGAAACAATGAGCAGTTCTTC

J: TRBJ2-1
size: few
V: TRBV12-5
D: -
CDR3: CASGLGRTGWNEQFF
DNA: TGTGCTAGTGGTTTGGGGAGGACGGGGTGGAATGAGCAGTTCTTC

J: TRBJ1-4
size: -
V: TRBV9
D: -
CDR3: CASSVAARGEKLFF
DNA: TGTGCCAGCAGCGTAGCGGCGAGGGGTGAAAAACTGTTTTTT

J: TRBJ2-7
size: -
V: TRBV18
D: TRBD1
CDR3: CASSPMGQGSLEQYF
DNA: TGTGCCAGCTCACCTATGGGACAGGGATCGCTCGAGCAGTACTTC

J: TRBJ1-4
size: -
V: TRBV27
D: TRBD1
CDR3: CASRSLGQGLEKLFF
DNA: TGTGCCAGCAGAAGCCTGGGACAGGGGTTGGAAAAACTGTTTTTT

J: TRBJ2-7
size: -
V: TRBV7-9
D: -
CDR3: CASSRPTASYEQYF
DNA: TGTGCCAGCAGCAGACCGACAGCATCCTACGAGCAGTACTTC

J: TRBJ2-7
size: -
V: TRBV19
D: -
CDR3: CASTQGSGYEQYF
DNA: TGTGCCAGTACCCAAGGTTCCGGCTACGAGCAGTACTTC

J: TRBJ2-3
size: few
V: TRBV9
D: -
CDR3: CASSVWRAADTQYF
DNA: TGTGCCAGCAGCGTATGGAGGGCCGCAGATACGCAGTATTTT

J: TRBJ1-1
size: -
V: TRBV28
D: -
CDR3: CAILEGDTEAFF
DNA: TGTGCCATCCTAGAGGGGGACACTGAAGCTTTCTTT

J: TRBJ1-4
size: few
V: TRBV5-4
D: -
CDR3: CASSFTGFSEKLFF
DNA: TGTGCCAGCAGCTTTACAGGGTTTAGTGAAAAACTGTTTTTT

J: TRBJ1-5
size: few
V: TRBV18
D: -
CDR3: CASSLLEVNQPQHF
DNA: TGTGCCAGCTCCCTGTTGGAGGTCAATCAGCCCCAGCATTTT

J: TRBJ1-4
size: -
V: TRBV20-1
D: -
CDR3: CSARVGGKLFF
DNA: TGCAGTGCTAGAGTGGGGGGAAAACTGTTTTTT